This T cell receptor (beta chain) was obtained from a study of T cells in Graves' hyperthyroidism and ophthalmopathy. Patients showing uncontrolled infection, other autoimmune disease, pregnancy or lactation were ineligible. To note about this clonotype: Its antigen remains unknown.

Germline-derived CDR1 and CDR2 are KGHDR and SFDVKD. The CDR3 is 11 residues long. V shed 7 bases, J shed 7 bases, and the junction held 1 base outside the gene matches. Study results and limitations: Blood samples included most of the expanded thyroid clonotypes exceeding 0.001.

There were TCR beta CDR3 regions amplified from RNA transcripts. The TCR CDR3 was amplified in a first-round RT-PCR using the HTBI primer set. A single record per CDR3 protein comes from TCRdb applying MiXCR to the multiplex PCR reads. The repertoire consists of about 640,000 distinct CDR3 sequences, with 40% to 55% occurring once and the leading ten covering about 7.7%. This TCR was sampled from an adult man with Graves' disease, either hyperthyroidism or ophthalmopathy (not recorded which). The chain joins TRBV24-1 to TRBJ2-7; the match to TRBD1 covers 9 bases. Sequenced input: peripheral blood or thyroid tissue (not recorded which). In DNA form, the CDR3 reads TGTGCCACCAGCGACAGGGGGGAGCAGTACTTC. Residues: CATSDRGEQYF.